This T cell receptor beta chain stems from a study of shared clonotypes between healthy human individuals. General study results and limits: Relative to memory subsets, naive subsets generally showed larger estimated richness.

Donors comprised healthy HIV-negative adults lacking recent acute infections or vaccinations. Deep-level settings were used for running the assay. The method was immunoSEQ multiplex PCR; TCRdb's version includes in-frame clones alone and lacks a portion of them. The sample records about 980,000 clones, over 60% being singletons. Trimming took 4 bases from V and 0 from J, leaving 8 bases between them. The germline gives CDR1 SGHNT, CDR2 YYREEE (reference sequence). This CDR3 has 14 residues. About this clone: Its matching antigen is unknown.

The sequence was obtained from a man younger than 30 in good health. Sequencing was carried out using memory CD4+ T cells sorted from blood. As to subset: CD45RA-negative fraction. V is TRBV5-4 and J is TRBJ2-1; a possible D gene is TRBD1 (6 bases). The CDR3 sequence is CASSKDSSYNEQFF. For the CDR3, the DNA is TGTGCCAGCAGCAAGGACAGCTCCTACAATGAGCAGTTCTTC.